The clone carrying this T cell receptor beta chain rates as large (0.1 to 1%). The antigen remains undetermined. Treatment here: randomized to nivolumab then ipilimumab (arm A) or the reverse (arm B). This entry is derived from a study of sequential checkpoint blockade in melanoma. Study summary: Arm A got nivolumab then ipilimumab; arm B the reverse, 1:1.

The CDR3 consists of 16 residues. V lost 3 bases, J lost 2 bases, and 14 bases lay in between. Per germline, CDR1 MDHEN and CDR2 SYDVKM. Study results and caveats: Pretreatment TIL clonality tracked with response in the nivolumab-first arm. Tumor T-cell fraction and clonality correlated with PD-L1 and CD8+ counts.

Assay used: immunoSEQ multiplex PCR; TCRdb lists only in-frame clones, some missing. The repertoire holds fewer than 9,500 clones, with approximately 22% as singletons. The starting material was tumor tissue (inferred from file names), obtained from a patient given nivolumab and ipilimumab in sequence. This receptor was taken from a human donor with melanoma. V usage is TRBV28 and J usage is TRBJ1-5; D remains unclear. The CDR3 DNA reads as TGTGCCAGCAGTTTCTGGGCGGACCCGCGCAATCAGCCCCAGCATTTT. It yields the protein CASSFWADPRNQPQHF. Full variable domain (remainder filled in from reference TRBV28 and TRBJ1-5): DVKVTQSSRYLVKRTGEKVFLECVQDMDHENMFWYRQDPGLGLRLIYFSYDVKMKEKGDIPEGYSVSREKKERFSLILESASTNQTSMYLCASSFWADPRNQPQHFGDGTRLSIL.